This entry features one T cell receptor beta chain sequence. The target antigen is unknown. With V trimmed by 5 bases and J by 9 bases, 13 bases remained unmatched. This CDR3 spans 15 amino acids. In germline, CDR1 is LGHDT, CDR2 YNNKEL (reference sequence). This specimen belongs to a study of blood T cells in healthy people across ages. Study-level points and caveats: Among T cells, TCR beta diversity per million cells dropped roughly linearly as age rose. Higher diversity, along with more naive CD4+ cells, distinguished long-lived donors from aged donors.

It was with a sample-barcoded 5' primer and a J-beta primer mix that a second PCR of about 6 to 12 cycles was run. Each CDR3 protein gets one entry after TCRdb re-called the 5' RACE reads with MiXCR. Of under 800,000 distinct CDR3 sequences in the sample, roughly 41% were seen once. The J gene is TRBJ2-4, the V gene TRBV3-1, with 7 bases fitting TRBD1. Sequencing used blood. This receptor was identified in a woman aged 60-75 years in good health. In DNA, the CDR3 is TGTGCCAGCAGCACTACCCCAGGGGGAGCGAGCATTCAGTACTTC. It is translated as CASSTTPGGASIQYF.